This T cell receptor (beta chain) comes out of a study of T cells after posttransplantation cyclophosphamide. Study outcomes and limitations: After PTCy, TRB diversity resembled that of CNI/methotrexate controls.

Generated by immunoSEQ multiplex PCR, the TCRdb table keeps only in-frame clones and is missing some. The sample has around 2,000 clones; about 71% are singletons. Busulfan-fludarabine conditioning, marrow transplant, and cyclophosphamide on days +3 and +4 were administered. From germline, CDR1 is SGHDT and CDR2 YYEEEE. V shed 4 bases and J 0 bases; nucleotides not matched to a gene: 4. This CDR3 has 17 amino acids. A remark on this clone: Its antigen is currently unknown.

The source was PBMCs, collected 33 to 35 days after a stem cell transplant with posttransplant cyclophosphamide. The sequence was collected from a male patient between 50 and 60 years old who received an allogeneic stem cell transplant from a related donor and was CMV-positive. Some of these T cells may belong to the graft donor. The chain links TRBV5-6 to TRBJ2-6; TRBD1 aligns across 10 bases. The CDR3 here is CASSRTGGDSGANVLTF. As DNA, the CDR3 is TGTGCCAGCAGCAGGACAGGGGGAGACTCTGGGGCCAACGTCCTGACTTTC.